The 9 T cell receptor beta chains below all came from one sample that was sequenced in a study of cytomegalovirus exposure and HLA in healthy donors (dated by TCRdb to between 2016 and 2019). The library was produced with the immunoSEQ multiplex PCR assay. A mixture of 60 forward primers for TCR Vbeta segments and 13 reverse primers for TCR Jbeta segments was used in the multiplex PCR. Not all clones reach the TCRdb copy of this immuneACCESS table, which keeps in-frame sequences only. Checked studies attribute under half of the gap to unresolved V genes and leave the rest unexplained. The sample table records roughly 220,000 clones; roughly 80% of these occur just once. Jointly, the top ten make up 2.9% of the sample. The sample consisted of PBMCs. These receptors originate from a man younger than 45 in good health and CMV-seronegative.

The V gene is TRBV7-9, the J gene TRBJ2-1; 8 nucleotides agree with TRBD1. There are 14 residues in the CDR3. The germline V gene has CDR1 SEHNR and CDR2 FQNEAQ (reference sequence). V gave up 5 bases and J gave up 6 bases; unmatched junction bases: 6. Written as DNA, the CDR3 is TGTGCCAGCAGCATGAGACAGGGGAGCAATGAGCAGTTCTTC. Translating it yields CASSMRQGSNEQFF.

J is TRBJ1-6 and V is TRBV6-5, with D unresolved. CDR3 length: 13 amino acids. In germline, CDR1 is MNHEY, CDR2 SVGAGI. V gave up 8 bases and J gave up 0 bases, with 5 bases separating them. The CDR3 is CASGASYNSPLHF. In DNA form, the CDR3 reads TGTGCCAGCGGAGCCTCCTATAATTCACCCCTCCACTTT.

This clone has ten or more counts. The V call is TRBV6-1, the J call TRBJ2-5; maybe TRBD2 (5 bases). Germline CDR1 MNHNS, CDR2 SASEGT. The CDR3 runs 16 residues. V lost 2 bases to trimming and J lost 5 bases, with 18 bases between them. Here the CDR3 reads CASSELLGSGGETQYF. The DNA for the CDR3 is TGTGCCAGCAGTGAACTACTAGGTTCAGGTGGGGAGACCCAGTACTTC.

As to this clone: One junction end disagrees with the germline gene, perhaps due to a read error. The chain has TRBV7-9 and TRBJ1-1; tentative D call: TRBD1 (6 bases). From germline, CDR1 is SEHNR and CDR2 FQNEAQ (reference sequence). There are 12 residues in the CDR3. CDR3 residues: CSSSLGQFEAFF. CDR3 in DNA: TGTTCCAGCAGCTTGGGACAATTTGAAGCTTTCTTT.

This clone has just a few counts. V is TRBV5-4 and J is TRBJ2-5, with a possible D match to TRBD2 (6 bases). V lost 2 bases, J lost 7 bases, and 21 bases lay in between. Germline lookup yields CDR1 SGHNT and CDR2 YYREEE (reference sequence). The CDR3 is made up of 16 amino acids. CDR3 DNA: TGTGCCAGCAGCTTAGCCGGGACTGACCCCTCCCGGACCCAGTACTTC. This codes for CASSLAGTDPSRTQYF.

This chain connects TRBV27 to TRBJ2-7, with 9 bases that match TRBD1. The CDR3 loop spans 15 amino acids. Germline CDR1 reads MNHEY; CDR2 reads SMNVEV (reference sequence). V trimming: 6 bases; J trimming: 3 bases; junction bases outside the gene matches: 9. The CDR3 region is CASRRPGQGNYEQYF. The CDR3 bases are TGTGCCAGCAGAAGGCCGGGACAGGGCAACTACGAGCAGTACTTC.

A single count supports this clone. V is TRBV29-1 and J is TRBJ2-7, with a weak D call TRBD1 (5 bases). This CDR3 region has 14 residues. Germline values: CDR1 SQVTM, CDR2 ANQGSEA. With 6 bases removed from V and 4 bases from J, the gap between germline ends came to 19 bases. The CDR3 DNA reads as TGCAGCGTCCGTAAAGGGGAAATGATATACGAGCAGTACTTC. It specifies CSVRKGEMIYEQYF.

The chain carries TRBV5-1 and TRBJ2-2; 11 bases are a match to TRBD2. The CDR3 length is 16 residues. With V trimmed by 2 bases and J by 1 base, 1 base remained unmatched. Germline loops: CDR1 SGHRS, CDR2 YFSETQ. The DNA of the CDR3 is TGCGCCAGCAGCTTCCTAGCGGGGGGGAACACCGGGGAGCTGTTTTTT. This codes for CASSFLAGGNTGELFF.

This clone was counted a few times. V usage is TRBV4-3 and J usage is TRBJ2-3; D may be TRBD2 (7 bases). Trimming removed 1 base from V and 6 bases from J, with 26 bases in between. The CDR3 is 19 residues long. Germline CDR1 reads LGHNA; CDR2 reads YSLEER. The CDR3 nucleotides read TGCGCCAGCAGCCAAGGGGGGCTTTGGCTTACTACTAGCGACGATACGCAGTATTTT. As protein: CASSQGGLWLTTSDDTQYF.